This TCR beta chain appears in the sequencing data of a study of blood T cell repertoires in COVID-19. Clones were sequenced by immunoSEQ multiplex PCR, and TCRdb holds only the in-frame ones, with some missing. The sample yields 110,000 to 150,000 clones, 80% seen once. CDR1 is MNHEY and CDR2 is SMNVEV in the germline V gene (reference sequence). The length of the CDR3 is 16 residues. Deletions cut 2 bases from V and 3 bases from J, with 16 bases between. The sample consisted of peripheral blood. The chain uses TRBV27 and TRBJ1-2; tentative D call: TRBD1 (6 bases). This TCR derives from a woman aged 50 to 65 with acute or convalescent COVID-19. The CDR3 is CASSLGFGRGDYGYTF. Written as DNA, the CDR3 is TGTGCCAGCAGTTTAGGATTCGGCAGGGGAGACTATGGCTACACCTTC.